This T cell receptor (beta chain) was captured in a study of shared clonotypes between healthy human individuals. The protocol was immunoSEQ multiplex PCR, while the TCRdb copy is restricted to in-frame clones and leaves out a portion. The sample holds roughly 2.4 million clones; around 95% are singletons and the top ten take roughly 0.13%. The sequence came from a man between 18 and 29 years old in good health. Sequencing was carried out using naive CD4+ T cells sorted from blood. Subset: CD45RA+ positively selected.

CDR3: CASSPIGVYSGNTIYF. The DNA of the CDR3 is TGTGCCAGCTCACCCATCGGGGTTTACTCTGGAAACACCATATATTTT. The chain couples TRBV18 to TRBJ1-3, with unresolved D. The length of the CDR3 is 16 residues. The ends were cut back, 3 bases at V and 0 bases at J, with 12 bases in the middle. Germline V gene data show CDR1 as KGHSH and CDR2 as LQKENI.